The clone carrying this T cell receptor beta chain occurred a few times. This CDR3 has 14 amino acids. Germline V gene data show CDR1 as KGHSH and CDR2 as LQKENI. Between the trimmed V and J ends, which lost 3 bases and 6 bases, there was a span of 13 bases. The data are from a study of regulatory T cells in long-lasting Graves disease. Time point defined: newly diagnosed GD, antithyroid drugs for less than 3 months. PBMC-extracted RNA yielded the TCR library. In building TCR beta libraries, iRepertoire HTBI primers were used together with Arm-PCR of CDR3 regions. Each CDR3 protein is one row after TCRdb ran MiXCR on the multiplex PCR reads. This sample carries about half a million distinct CDR3 sequences, around 12% of them seen once, and the ten largest clones take roughly 8.2%. Separately, the same data were catalogued under a study of T cells in Graves' hyperthyroidism and ophthalmopathy.

The input for sequencing was peripheral blood mononuclear cells (PBMCs), taken at new diagnosis, from a patient treated with antithyroid drugs. The sequence derives from a woman between 25 and 40 years old with Graves disease. The chain employs TRBV18 and TRBJ2-3; D is uncertain. This chain's CDR3 is CASSPSTMADTQYF. Here the CDR3 DNA reads TGTGCCAGCTCACCCTCTACTATGGCGGATACGCAGTATTTT.